The sequence of this T cell receptor beta chain was determined in a study of human T cells and chemical hapten exposure. Study overall: Weekly administration of diphenylcyclopropenone to the scalp of patients continued throughout the roughly 26-week study.

Time point defined: patch test 1, 2 weeks after DPC sensitization. This sample's treatment: therapeutic diphenylcyclopropenone sensitization with weekly scalp DPC. This clonotype was seen many times. Within the library, unique molecular identifiers were attached to each individual cDNA molecule. TCRdb independently ran MiXCR on the RACE reads; one entry per CDR3 protein. In the table there are some 110,000 distinct CDR3 sequences, 9.5% to 13% of which are singletons. The length of the CDR3 is 14 residues. Between the trimmed V and J ends, which lost 8 bases and 4 bases, there was a span of 18 bases. CDR1 and CDR2 (germline): DFQATT, SNEGSKA (reference sequence).

This clonotype originated in a woman aged 45-65 years with alopecia areata. Some clones in this sample may be carry-over from other donors' samples. V usage is TRBV20-1 and J usage is TRBJ2-1, with D maybe TRBD2 (6 bases). The sample consisted of whole blood, taken in connection with sensitization to the hapten diphenylcyclopropenone (DPC). The CDR3 protein is CSPRTTLIYNEQFF. The CDR3 DNA follows: TGCAGTCCCAGGACTACTCTAATATACAATGAGCAGTTCTTC.